What follows describes a single TCR beta chain. No antigen is known for it. A multiplex PCR was run with 60 Vbeta primers and 13 Jbeta primers. Sequencing was performed with immunoSEQ multiplex PCR; in TCRdb, only in-frame clones are kept and a portion is missing. Among around 150,000 clones listed, roughly 62% were seen once. The V end was cut by 2 bases, the J end by 10 bases, with 18 bases between. The CDR3 is made up of 15 amino acids. Per the germline V gene, CDR1 is LGHNT and CDR2 is FRNRAP. This specimen belongs to a study of cytomegalovirus exposure and HLA in healthy donors. Overall study findings and caveats: V- and J-gene trimming of TCR beta was linked (in a later analysis) to a missense DCLRE1C variant.

The receptor was isolated from a male donor in good health and CMV-seronegative. Sequencing input: PBMCs. The chain carries TRBV12-5 and TRBJ2-1; D ambiguous. Here the CDR3 reads CASGLNKLGLSEQFF. CDR3 sequence (DNA): TGTGCTAGTGGTTTGAATAAGCTAGGTCTTTCCGAGCAGTTCTTC.